The 6 T cell receptor beta chains in this list originate from one sample, sequenced in a study of blood T cells in healthy people across ages. Together with a sample-barcoded 5' primer, a J-beta primer mix was included in a second PCR lasting roughly 6 to 12 cycles. TCRdb analysed the 5' RACE reads with MiXCR anew, one entry per CDR3 protein. This table has about 900,000 distinct CDR3 sequences, around 49% appearing once. Sequencing was performed on blood. These receptors were obtained from a man aged 25 to 45 in good health.

For this clonotype: No conserved phenylalanine or tryptophan ends this CDR3, so it is likely a read error. The chain employs TRBV10-3 and TRBJ2-4, with D perhaps TRBD1 (5 bases). The J call may be wrong; the DNA end is better matched by TRBJ2-7. CDR3 length: 13 amino acids. Germline V gives CDR1 ENHRY, CDR2 SYGVKD. In DNA, the CDR3 is TGTGCCATCACCGCAGGGTCGTCCTACGAGCAGTACTCC. Its translation: CAITAGSSYEQYS.

This clonotype was counted only a few times. The gene calls are TRBV20-1 and TRBJ2-7; 7 bases line up with TRBD2. The junction had 5 bases not matched to a gene; V was cut back by 6 bases and J by 0 bases. Germline V CDR1 and CDR2: DFQATT, SNEGSKA (reference sequence). The CDR3 is 13 residues long. CDR3: CSAVGGSSYEQYF. CDR3 sequence (DNA): TGCAGTGCCGTGGGAGGGAGCTCCTACGAGCAGTACTTC.

This chain joins TRBV3-1 and TRBJ2-3, with TRBD2 matching over 7 bases. J was trimmed by 2 bases and V by 6 bases; bases with no gene match: 8. The CDR3 is 15 amino acids. The germline CDR1 and CDR2 sequences are LGHDT and YNNKEL (reference sequence). The CDR3 DNA sequence: TGTGCCAGCAGTACAAGCGGGGAGTTCACAGATACGCAGTATTTT. This codes for CASSTSGEFTDTQYF.

J is TRBJ2-3 and V is TRBV7-2; 8 positions agree with TRBD2. CDR1 and CDR2 (germline): SGHTA, FQGNSA. The CDR3 totals 15 residues. The junction had 8 bases not matched to a gene; V was cut back by 5 bases and J by 4 bases. For the CDR3, the DNA is TGTGCCAGCAGCCCCTCAGCGGGAGTTGCAGATACGCAGTATTTT. Translation: CASSPSAGVADTQYF.

The chain links TRBV6-1 to TRBJ1-2; TRBD1 matches 9 bases. The CDR3 runs to 16 residues. The V gene's germline CDR1 is MNHNS and CDR2 SASEGT. Trimming at V came to 4 bases and at J to 4 bases, leaving 10 bases not matched to a gene. CDR3 nucleotide sequence: TGTGCCAGCAGTGGGAGCCTGGGGACAGGGACCTATGGCTACACCTTC. Protein product: CASSGSLGTGTYGYTF.

J is TRBJ2-7 and V is TRBV4-2; 12 positions agree with TRBD2. The V gene end was trimmed by 0 bases and the J gene end by 1 base; junction bases not matched to a gene: 4. The germline gives CDR1 LGHNA, CDR2 YNFKEQ. This CDR3 region has 17 residues. The CDR3 nucleotides are TGTGCCAGCAGCCAAGATCTAGCGGGGGGGCCTTCCTACGAGCAGTACTTC. This codes for CASSQDLAGGPSYEQYF.